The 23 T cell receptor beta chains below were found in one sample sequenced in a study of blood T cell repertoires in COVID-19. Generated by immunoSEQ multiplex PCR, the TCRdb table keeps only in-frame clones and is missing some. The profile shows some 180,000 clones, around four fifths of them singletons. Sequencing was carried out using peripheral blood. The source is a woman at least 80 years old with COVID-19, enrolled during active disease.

The CDR3 region is CASSLVQATDTQYF. DNA for the CDR3: TGTGCCAGCAGCTTAGTGCAGGCCACAGATACGCAGTATTTT. V and J are TRBV7-9 and TRBJ2-3; unclear D gene. In germline, CDR1 is SEHNR, CDR2 FQNEAQ (reference sequence). V was shortened by 1 base and J by 2 bases, with 7 bases between the two germline ends. The length of the CDR3 is 14 residues. The complete variable domain, with remaining parts taken from reference TRBV7-9 and TRBJ2-3, reads DTGVSQNPRHKITKRGQNVTFRCDPISEHNRLYWYRQTLGQGPEFLTYFQNEAQLEKSRLLSDRFSAERPKGSFSTLEIQRTEQGDSAMYLCASSLVQATDTQYFGPGTRLTVL.

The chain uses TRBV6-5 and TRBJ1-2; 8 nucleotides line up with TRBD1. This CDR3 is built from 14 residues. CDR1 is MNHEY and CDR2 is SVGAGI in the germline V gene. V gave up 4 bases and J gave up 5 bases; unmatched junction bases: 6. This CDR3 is CASSLQGGEYGYTF. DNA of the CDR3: TGTGCCAGCAGTTTACAGGGGGGCGAGTATGGCTACACCTTC.

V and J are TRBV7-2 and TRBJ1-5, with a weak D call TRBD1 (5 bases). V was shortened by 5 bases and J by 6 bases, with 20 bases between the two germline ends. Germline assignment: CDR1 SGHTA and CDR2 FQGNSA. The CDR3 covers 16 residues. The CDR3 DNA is TGTGCCAGCAGCCCCCCAGGCTTTGGGGCTGGTCAGCCCCAGCATTTT. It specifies CASSPPGFGAGQPQHF.

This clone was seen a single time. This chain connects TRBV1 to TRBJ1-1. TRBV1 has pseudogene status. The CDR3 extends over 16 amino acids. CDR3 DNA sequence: TGCACCAGCAGCCAAGATCTGGCACCAAGAGGGCCTGAAGCTTTCTTT. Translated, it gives CTSSQDLAPRGPEAFF.

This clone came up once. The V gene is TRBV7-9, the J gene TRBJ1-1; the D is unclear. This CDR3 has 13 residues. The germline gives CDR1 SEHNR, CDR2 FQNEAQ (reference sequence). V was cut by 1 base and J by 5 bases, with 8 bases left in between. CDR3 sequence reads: CASSLGSGTEAFF. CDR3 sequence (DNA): TGTGCCAGCAGCTTAGGCTCGGGGACTGAAGCTTTCTTT.

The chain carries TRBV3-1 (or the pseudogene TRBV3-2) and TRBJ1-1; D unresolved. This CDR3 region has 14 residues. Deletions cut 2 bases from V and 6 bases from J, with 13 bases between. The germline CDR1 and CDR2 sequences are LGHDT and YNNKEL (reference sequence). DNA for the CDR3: TGTGCCAGCAGCCAAACCGGTTTTCAACCTGAAGCTTTCTTT. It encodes CASSQTGFQPEAFF.

The CDR3 here is CASSLEPGVRGYTF. CDR3 DNA: TGCGCCAGCAGCTTGGAGCCAGGCGTTCGTGGCTACACCTTC. The rearrangement links TRBV5-1 to TRBJ1-2; no firm D call. Germline CDR1 is SGHRS and CDR2 is YFSETQ. Trimming pared 0 bases from V and 7 bases from J, leaving 13 bases between. This CDR3 contains 14 residues.

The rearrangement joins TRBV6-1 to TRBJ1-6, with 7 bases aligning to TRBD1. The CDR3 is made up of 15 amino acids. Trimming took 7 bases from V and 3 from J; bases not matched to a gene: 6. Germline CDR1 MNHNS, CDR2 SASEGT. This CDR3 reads CASTYRDSYNSPLHF. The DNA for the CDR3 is TGTGCCAGCACCTACCGGGACAGCTATAATTCACCCCTCCACTTT.

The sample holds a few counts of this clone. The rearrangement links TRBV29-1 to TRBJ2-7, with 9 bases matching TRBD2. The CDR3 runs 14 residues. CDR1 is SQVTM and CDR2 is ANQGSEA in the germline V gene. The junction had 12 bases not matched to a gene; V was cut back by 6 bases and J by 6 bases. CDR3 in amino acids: CSVGTSLGSVEQYF. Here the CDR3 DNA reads TGCAGCGTCGGGACTAGCTTAGGATCTGTCGAGCAGTACTTC.

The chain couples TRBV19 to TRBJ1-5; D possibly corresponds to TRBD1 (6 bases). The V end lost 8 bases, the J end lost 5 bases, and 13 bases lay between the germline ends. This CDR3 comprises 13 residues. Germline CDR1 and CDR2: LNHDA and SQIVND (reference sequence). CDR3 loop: CASGTPGDQPQHF. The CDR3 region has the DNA TGTGCCAGTGGGACGCCAGGGGATCAGCCCCAGCATTTT.

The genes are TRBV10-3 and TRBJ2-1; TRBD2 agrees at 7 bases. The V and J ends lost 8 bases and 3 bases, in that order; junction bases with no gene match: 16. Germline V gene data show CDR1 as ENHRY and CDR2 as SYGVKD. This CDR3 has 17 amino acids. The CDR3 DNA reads TGTGCCATCGCCCCCGGGGGGAGGGGACGGAGCTACAATGAGCAGTTCTTC. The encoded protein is CAIAPGGRGRSYNEQFF.

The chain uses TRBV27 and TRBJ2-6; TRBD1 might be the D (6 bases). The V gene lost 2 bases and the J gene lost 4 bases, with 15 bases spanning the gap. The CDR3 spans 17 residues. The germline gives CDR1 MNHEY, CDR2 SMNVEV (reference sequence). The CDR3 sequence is CASSLGYRVNGANVLTF. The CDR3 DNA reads TGTGCCAGCAGTTTAGGGTACAGGGTCAACGGGGCCAACGTCCTGACTTTC.

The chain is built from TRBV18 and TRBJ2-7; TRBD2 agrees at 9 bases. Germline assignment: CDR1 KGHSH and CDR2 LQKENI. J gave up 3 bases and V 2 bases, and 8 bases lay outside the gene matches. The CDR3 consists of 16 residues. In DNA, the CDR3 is TGTGCCAGCTCACCAACCCCTAGCGGGACGATCTACGAGCAGTACTTC. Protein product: CASSPTPSGTIYEQYF.

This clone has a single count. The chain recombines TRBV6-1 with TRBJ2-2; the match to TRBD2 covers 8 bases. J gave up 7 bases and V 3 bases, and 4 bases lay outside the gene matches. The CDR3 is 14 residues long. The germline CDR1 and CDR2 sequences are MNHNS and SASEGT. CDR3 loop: CASSDAGGSGELFF. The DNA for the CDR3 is TGTGCCAGCAGTGATGCGGGGGGCAGCGGGGAGCTGTTTTTT.

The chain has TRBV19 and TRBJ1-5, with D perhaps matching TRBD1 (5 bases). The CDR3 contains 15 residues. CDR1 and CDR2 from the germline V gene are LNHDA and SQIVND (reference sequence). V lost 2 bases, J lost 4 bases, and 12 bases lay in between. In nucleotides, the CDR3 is TGTGCCAGTAGTATAAGCAGGGTAACAAATCAGCCCCAGCATTTT. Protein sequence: CASSISRVTNQPQHF.

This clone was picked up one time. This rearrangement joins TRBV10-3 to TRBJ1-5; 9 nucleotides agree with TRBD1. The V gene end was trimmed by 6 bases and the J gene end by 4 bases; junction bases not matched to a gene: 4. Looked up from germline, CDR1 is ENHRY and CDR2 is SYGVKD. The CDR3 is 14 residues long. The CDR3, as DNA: TGTGCCATCAGCCCCGGGACAGGGAATCAGCCCCAGCATTTT. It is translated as CAISPGTGNQPQHF.

The CDR3 protein is CAARESNSPLHF. The CDR3 nucleotides are TGTGCCGCCCGGGAGAGTAATTCACCCCTCCACTTT. The chain is built from TRBV6-5 and TRBJ1-6; D unclear. The CDR3 runs 12 residues. Germline CDR1 is MNHEY and CDR2 is SVGAGI. V was clipped by 11 bases and J by 6 bases, with 11 bases between them.

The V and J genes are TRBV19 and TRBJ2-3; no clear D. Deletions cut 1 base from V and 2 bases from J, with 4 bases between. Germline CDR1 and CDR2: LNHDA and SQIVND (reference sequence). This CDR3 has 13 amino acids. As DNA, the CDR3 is TGTGCCAGTAGTATAGCCTTCACAGATACGCAGTATTTT. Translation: CASSIAFTDTQYF.

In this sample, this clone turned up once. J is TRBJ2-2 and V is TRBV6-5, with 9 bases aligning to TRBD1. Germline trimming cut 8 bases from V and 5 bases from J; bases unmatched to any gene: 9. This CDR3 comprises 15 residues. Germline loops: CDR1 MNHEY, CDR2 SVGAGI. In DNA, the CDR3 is TGTGCCAGCGAATACACAGGGGGCCGGACCGGGGAGCTGTTTTTT. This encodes CASEYTGGRTGELFF.

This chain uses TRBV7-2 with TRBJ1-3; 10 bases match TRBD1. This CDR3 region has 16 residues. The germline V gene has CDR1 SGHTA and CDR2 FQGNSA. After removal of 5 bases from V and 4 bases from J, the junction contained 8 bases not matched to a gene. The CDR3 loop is CASSPPDRGRGNTIYF. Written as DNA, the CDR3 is TGTGCCAGCAGCCCTCCCGACAGGGGGCGAGGAAACACCATATATTTT.

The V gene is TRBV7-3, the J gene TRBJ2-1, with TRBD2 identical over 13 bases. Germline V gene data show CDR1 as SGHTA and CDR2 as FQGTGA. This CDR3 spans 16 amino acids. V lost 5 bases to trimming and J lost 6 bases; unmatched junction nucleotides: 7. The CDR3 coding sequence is TGTGCCAGCAGCCCGAGGACTAGCGGGAGCCCCAATGAGCAGTTCTTC. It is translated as CASSPRTSGSPNEQFF.

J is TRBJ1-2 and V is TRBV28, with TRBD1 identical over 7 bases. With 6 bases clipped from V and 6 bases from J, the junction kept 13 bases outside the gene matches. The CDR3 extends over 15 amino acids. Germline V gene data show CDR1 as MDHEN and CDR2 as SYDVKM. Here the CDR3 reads CASSQPGTALNGYTF. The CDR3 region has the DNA TGTGCCAGCAGCCAACCCGGGACAGCTTTAAATGGCTACACCTTC.

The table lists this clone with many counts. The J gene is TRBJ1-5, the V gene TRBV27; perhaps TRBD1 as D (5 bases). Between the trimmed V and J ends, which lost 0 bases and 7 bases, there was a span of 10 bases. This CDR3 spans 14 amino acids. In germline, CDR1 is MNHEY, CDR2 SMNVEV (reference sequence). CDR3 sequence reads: CASSLSNQGQPQHF. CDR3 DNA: TGTGCCAGCAGTTTATCAAATCAGGGACAGCCCCAGCATTTT.